One and the same sample provided the 10 T cell receptor beta chains below, sequenced in a study of T cells in Graves' hyperthyroidism and ophthalmopathy. Amplification yielded TCR beta CDR3 regions, with RNA transcripts as the source. HTBI primers were used for first-round RT-PCR of the TCR CDR3. Each CDR3 protein is one row after TCRdb ran MiXCR on the multiplex PCR reads. The sample shows around 560,000 distinct CDR3 sequences, roughly 17% of them seen only once. Sequencing was carried out using blood. Every receptor here comes from a woman between 18 and 29 years old with Graves' hyperthyroidism.

The V call is TRBV20-1, the J call TRBJ2-3; 10 nucleotides match TRBD2. V shed 4 bases, J shed 2 bases, and the junction held 6 bases outside the gene matches. Germline values: CDR1 DFQATT, CDR2 SNEGSKA (reference sequence). The CDR3 has 15 amino acids. The chain's CDR3 is CSATRLAGLTDTQYF. The CDR3 DNA sequence: TGCAGTGCTACCAGACTAGCGGGCCTCACAGATACGCAGTATTTT.

This clonotype came up many times. The chain employs TRBV29-1 and TRBJ2-7; perhaps TRBD2 as D (6 bases). Trimming took 0 bases from V and 1 from J, leaving 13 bases between them. Germline CDR1 is SQVTM and CDR2 is ANQGSEA. CDR3 length: 15 residues. Written as DNA, the CDR3 is TGCAGCGTTGAAGATGGAGGGGTCGGATCCTACGAGCAGTACTTC. Its translation: CSVEDGGVGSYEQYF.

The chain carries TRBV12-3 or TRBV12-4 and TRBJ2-7; D unresolved. V gave up 5 bases and J gave up 4 bases, with 6 bases separating them. CDR3 size: 11 residues. The CDR3 sequence is CASSVRYEQYF. CDR3 DNA sequence: TGTGCCAGCAGTGTACGATACGAGCAGTACTTC.

The chain carries TRBV6-1 and TRBJ2-7; 10 positions agree with TRBD1. Germline V gene lookup returns CDR1 MNHNS and CDR2 SASEGT. V was pared by 6 bases and J by 9 bases, with 11 bases of the junction left unmatched. This CDR3 region has 14 residues. The CDR3 nucleotides read TGTGCCAGCAGGACTCCGGGACAGGGGACGAGGCAGTACTTC. Its protein product is CASRTPGQGTRQYF.

This clonotype came up many times. The chain combines TRBV28 with TRBJ1-2; 7 bases are shared with TRBD1. The CDR3 is 14 residues long. With V trimmed by 5 bases and J by 3 bases, 6 bases remained unmatched. Germline CDR1 is MDHEN and CDR2 is SYDVKM. For the CDR3, the DNA is TGTGCCAGCAGTGAGGGGACAGAAGACTATGGCTACACCTTC. Translated: CASSEGTEDYGYTF.

V and J are TRBV6-1 and TRBJ1-4, with D possibly being TRBD1 (5 bases). Per the germline V gene, CDR1 is MNHNS and CDR2 is SASEGT. V was shortened by 2 bases and J by 3 bases, with 10 bases between the two germline ends. The length of the CDR3 is 15 residues. The CDR3 coding sequence is TGTGCCAGCAGTGAACAGGGTTCGGCTAATGAAAAACTGTTTTTT. It yields the protein CASSEQGSANEKLFF.

The rearrangement joins TRBV28 to TRBJ2-2; D might be TRBD2 (7 bases). Trimming stripped 2 bases from V and 5 bases from J, with 24 bases between. Germline V gives CDR1 MDHEN, CDR2 SYDVKM. The CDR3 consists of 19 residues. The CDR3 coding sequence is TGTGCCAGCAGTTTAGAGGGCCGTTGGGGGGGCGGATCTACCGGGGAGCTGTTTTTT. Encoded protein: CASSLEGRWGGGSTGELFF.

This clonotype was found many times. The chain carries TRBV12-3 or TRBV12-4 and TRBJ1-2; a weak D match, TRBD1 (6 bases). The CDR3 sequence is 12 residues long. Trimming took 6 bases from V and 6 from J, leaving 11 bases between them. The chain's CDR3 is CASRGAPHGYTF. DNA of the CDR3: TGTGCCAGCAGGGGGGCACCTCATGGCTACACCTTC.

The chain recombines TRBV18 with TRBJ2-1; D uncertain. CDR3 length: 15 residues. Germline CDR1 is KGHSH and CDR2 is LQKENI. With 0 bases removed from V and 4 bases from J, the gap between germline ends came to 10 bases. The CDR3 loop is CASSPPPELYNEQFF. The CDR3 nucleotides read TGTGCCAGCTCACCACCCCCCGAACTATACAATGAGCAGTTCTTC.

The table lists this clonotype with a count of one. V is TRBV18 and J is TRBJ1-2, with D possibly matching TRBD1 (5 bases). The CDR3 has 14 amino acids. The germline gives CDR1 KGHSH, CDR2 LQKENI. V was shortened by 0 bases and J by 6 bases, with 11 bases between the two germline ends. The CDR3 is CASSPPQGADGYTF. As DNA, the CDR3 is TGTGCCAGCTCACCACCCCAGGGTGCCGATGGCTACACCTTC.